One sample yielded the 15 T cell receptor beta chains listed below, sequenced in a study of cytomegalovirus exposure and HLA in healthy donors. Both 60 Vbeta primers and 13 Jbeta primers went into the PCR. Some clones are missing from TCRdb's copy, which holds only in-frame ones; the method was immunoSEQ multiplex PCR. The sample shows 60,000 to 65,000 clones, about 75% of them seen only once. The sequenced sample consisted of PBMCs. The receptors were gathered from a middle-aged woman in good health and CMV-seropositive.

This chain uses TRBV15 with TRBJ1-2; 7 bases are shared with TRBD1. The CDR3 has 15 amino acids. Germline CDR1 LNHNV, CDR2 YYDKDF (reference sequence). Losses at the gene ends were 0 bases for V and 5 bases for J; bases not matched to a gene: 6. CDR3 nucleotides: TGTGCCACCAGCAGAGATCTTCCAGGGGGGTATGGCTACACCTTC. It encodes CATSRDLPGGYGYTF.

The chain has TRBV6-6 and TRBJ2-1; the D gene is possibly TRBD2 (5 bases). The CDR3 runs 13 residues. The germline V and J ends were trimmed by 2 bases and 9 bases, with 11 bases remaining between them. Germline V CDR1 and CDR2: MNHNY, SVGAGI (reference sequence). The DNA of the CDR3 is TGTGCCAGCAGTTACACTCAAGAGGGTGAGCAGTTCTTC. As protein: CASSYTQEGEQFF.

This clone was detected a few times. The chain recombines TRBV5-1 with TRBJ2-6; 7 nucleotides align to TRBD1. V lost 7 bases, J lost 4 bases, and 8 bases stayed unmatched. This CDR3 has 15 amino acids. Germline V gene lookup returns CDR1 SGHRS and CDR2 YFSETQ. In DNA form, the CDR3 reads TGCGCCAGCGGATTTACAGGGGTCGGGGCCAACGTCCTGACTTTC. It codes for CASGFTGVGANVLTF.

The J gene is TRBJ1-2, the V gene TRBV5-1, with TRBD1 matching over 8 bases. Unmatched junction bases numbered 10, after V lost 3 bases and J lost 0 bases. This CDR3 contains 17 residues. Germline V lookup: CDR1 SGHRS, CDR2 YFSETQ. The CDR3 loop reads CASSSQLTTGANYGYTF. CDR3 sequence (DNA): TGCGCCAGCAGCTCCCAGCTCACGACAGGGGCTAACTATGGCTACACCTTC.

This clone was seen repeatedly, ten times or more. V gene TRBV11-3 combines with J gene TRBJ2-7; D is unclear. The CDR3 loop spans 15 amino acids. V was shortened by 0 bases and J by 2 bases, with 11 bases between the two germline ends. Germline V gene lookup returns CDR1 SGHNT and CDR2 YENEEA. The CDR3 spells CASSLEEYSTYEQYF. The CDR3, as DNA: TGTGCCAGCAGCTTAGAGGAGTACTCTACCTACGAGCAGTACTTC.

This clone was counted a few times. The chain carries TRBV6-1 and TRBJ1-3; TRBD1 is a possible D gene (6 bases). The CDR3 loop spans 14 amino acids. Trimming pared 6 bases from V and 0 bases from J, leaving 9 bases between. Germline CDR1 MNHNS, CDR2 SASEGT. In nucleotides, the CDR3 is TGTGCCAGCAGCAGGGGCTACTCTGGAAACACCATATATTTT. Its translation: CASSRGYSGNTIYF.

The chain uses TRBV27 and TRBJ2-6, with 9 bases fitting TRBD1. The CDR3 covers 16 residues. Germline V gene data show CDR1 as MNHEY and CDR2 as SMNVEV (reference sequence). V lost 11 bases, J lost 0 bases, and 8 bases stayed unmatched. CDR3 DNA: TGTGCCTCCTCCGGGACAGGGTTCTCTGGGGCCAACGTCCTGACTTTC. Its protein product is CASSGTGFSGANVLTF.

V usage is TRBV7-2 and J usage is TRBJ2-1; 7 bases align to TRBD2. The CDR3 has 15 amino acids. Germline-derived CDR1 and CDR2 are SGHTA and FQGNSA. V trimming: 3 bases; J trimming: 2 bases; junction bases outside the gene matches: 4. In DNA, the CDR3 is TGTGCCAGCAGCTTGGGAGGGAGGCCCTACAATGAGCAGTTCTTC. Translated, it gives CASSLGGRPYNEQFF.

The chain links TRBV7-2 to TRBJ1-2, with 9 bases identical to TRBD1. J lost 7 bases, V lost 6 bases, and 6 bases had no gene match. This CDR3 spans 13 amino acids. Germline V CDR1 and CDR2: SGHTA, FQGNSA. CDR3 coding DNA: TGTGCCAGCAGTTTCACGACAGGGGGTGGCTACACCTTC. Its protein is CASSFTTGGGYTF.

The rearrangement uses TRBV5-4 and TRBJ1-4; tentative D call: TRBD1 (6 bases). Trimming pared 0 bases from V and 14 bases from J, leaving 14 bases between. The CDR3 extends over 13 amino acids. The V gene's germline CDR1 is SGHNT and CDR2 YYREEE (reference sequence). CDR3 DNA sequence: TGTGCCAGCAGCTTGGAACAGGGTGGGTTCCTGTTTTTT. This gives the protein CASSLEQGGFLFF.

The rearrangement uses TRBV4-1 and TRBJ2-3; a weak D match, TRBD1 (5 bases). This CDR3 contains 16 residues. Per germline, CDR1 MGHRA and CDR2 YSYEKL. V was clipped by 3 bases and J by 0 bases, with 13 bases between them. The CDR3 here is CASSQGLGGSTDTQYF. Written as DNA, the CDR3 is TGCGCCAGCAGCCAGGGGCTAGGTGGTAGCACAGATACGCAGTATTTT.

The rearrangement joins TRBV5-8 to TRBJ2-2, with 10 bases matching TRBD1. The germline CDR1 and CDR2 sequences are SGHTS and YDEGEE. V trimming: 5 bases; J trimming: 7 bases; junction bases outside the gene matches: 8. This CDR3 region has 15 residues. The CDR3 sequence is CASSSGTGAIGELFF. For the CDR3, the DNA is TGTGCCAGCAGTTCCGGGACAGGGGCGATCGGGGAGCTGTTTTTT.

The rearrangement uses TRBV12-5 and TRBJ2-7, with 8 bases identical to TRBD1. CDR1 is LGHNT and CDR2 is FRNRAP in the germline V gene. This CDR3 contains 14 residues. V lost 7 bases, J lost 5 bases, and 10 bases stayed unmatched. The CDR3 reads CASAWEDRAHEQYF. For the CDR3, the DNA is TGTGCTAGTGCCTGGGAGGACAGGGCCCACGAGCAGTACTTC.

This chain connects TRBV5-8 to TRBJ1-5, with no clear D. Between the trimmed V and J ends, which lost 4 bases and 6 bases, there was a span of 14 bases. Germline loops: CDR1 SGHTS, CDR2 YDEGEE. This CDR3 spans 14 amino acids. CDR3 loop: CASSPRGRGQPQHF. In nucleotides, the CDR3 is TGTGCCAGCAGCCCACGAGGCAGAGGTCAGCCCCAGCATTTT.

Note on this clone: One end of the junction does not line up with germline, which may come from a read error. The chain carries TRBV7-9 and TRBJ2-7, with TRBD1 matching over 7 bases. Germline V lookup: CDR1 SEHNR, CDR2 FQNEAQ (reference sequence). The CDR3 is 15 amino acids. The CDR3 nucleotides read TGTGCCAACAGCTTAGCCGGGACAGAAGCTTACGAGCAGTACTTC. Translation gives CANSLAGTEAYEQYF.